Below, one T cell receptor beta chain is given with its context. The sample comes from a study of cytomegalovirus exposure and HLA in healthy donors. The CDR3 runs 14 residues. CDR1 and CDR2 (germline): SGHKS, YYEKEE (reference sequence). V lost 0 bases and J 2 bases, leaving 8 bases between the germline ends. The primer mix had 60 Vbeta and 13 Jbeta primers. Using immunoSEQ multiplex PCR, the repertoire was profiled, and TCRdb retains in-frame clones only, with some absent. Of more than 110,000 clones detected, less than 85% appear once; the ten largest clones hold nearly 7%. Sequencing was carried out using PBMCs. The receptor comes from a man aged 40-49 years in good health and CMV-seropositive. The chain joins TRBV5-5 to TRBJ1-1; D remains unclear. The CDR3 region is CASSLGWLNTEAFF. CDR3 DNA: TGTGCCAGCAGCTTGGGATGGCTTAACACTGAAGCTTTCTTT.